This T cell receptor (beta chain) was found in a study of T cells in Graves' hyperthyroidism and ophthalmopathy. This clonotype was seen at least ten times. Germline-derived CDR1 and CDR2 are LGHNT and FRNRAP. The CDR3 contains 13 residues. Deletions cut 3 bases from V and 2 bases from J, with 7 bases between. TCR beta CDR3 region amplification was performed from RNA transcripts. HTBI primers drove first-round RT-PCR of the TCR CDR3. TCRdb ran MiXCR on the multiplex PCR reads and lists one entry per CDR3 protein. The repertoire holds 650,000 to 700,000 distinct CDR3 sequences, with around a sixth as singletons.

The J gene is TRBJ1-1, the V gene TRBV12-5; D is unclear. The sample comprised blood. The clonotype originates from a man aged 50-60 years with Graves' hyperthyroidism. The chain's CDR3 is CASGFRENTEAFF. CDR3 DNA: TGTGCTAGTGGTTTCAGAGAAAACACTGAAGCTTTCTTT.